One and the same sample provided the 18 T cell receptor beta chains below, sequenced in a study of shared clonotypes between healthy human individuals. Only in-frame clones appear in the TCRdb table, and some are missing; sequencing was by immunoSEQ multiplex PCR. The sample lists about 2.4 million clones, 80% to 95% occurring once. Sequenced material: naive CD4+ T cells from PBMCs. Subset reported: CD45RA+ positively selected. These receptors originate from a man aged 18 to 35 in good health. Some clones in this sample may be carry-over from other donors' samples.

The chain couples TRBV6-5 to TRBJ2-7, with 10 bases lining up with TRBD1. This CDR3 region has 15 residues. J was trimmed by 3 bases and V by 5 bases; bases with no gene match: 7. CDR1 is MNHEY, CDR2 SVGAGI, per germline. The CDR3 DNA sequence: TGTGCCAGCAGTACCCGGACAGGGGGATTCTACGAGCAGTACTTC. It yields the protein CASSTRTGGFYEQYF.

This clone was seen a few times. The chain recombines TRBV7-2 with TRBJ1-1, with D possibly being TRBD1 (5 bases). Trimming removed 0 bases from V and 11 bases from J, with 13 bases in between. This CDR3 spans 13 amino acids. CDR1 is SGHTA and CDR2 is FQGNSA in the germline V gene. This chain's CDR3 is CASSLARSYRAFF. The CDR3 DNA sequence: TGTGCCAGCAGCTTAGCACGCAGCTACAGGGCTTTCTTT.

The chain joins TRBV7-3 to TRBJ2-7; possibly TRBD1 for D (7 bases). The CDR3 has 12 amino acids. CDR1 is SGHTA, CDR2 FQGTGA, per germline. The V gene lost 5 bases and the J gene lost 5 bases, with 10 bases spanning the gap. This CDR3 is CASSAGGHEQYF. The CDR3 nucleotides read TGTGCCAGCAGCGCAGGGGGGCACGAGCAGTACTTC.

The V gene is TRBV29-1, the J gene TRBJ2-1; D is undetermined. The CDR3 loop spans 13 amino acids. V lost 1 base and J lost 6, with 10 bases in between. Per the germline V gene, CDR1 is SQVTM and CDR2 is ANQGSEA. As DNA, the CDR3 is TGCAGCGTTGAAGGCCGGCTCAGCAATGAGCAGTTCTTC. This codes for CSVEGRLSNEQFF.

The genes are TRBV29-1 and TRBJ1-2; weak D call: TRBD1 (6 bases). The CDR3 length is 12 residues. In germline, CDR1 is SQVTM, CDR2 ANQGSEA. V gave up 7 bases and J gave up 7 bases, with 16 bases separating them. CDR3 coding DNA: TGCAGCGGGGGAAGGACAGTCGGTGGCTACACCTTC. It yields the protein CSGGRTVGGYTF.

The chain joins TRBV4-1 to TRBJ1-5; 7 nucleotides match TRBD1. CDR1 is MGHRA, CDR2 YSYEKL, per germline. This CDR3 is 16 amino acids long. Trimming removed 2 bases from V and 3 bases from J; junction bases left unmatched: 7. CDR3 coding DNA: TGCGCCAGCAGCCAAATCGGGACAGCAAACAATCAGCCCCAGCATTTT. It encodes CASSQIGTANNQPQHF.

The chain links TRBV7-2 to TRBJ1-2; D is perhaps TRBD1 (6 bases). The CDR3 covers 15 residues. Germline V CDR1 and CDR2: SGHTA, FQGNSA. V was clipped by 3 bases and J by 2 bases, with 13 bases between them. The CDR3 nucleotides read TGTGCCAGCAGCTTTCGACAGGTGTTCAACTATGGCTACACCTTC. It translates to CASSFRQVFNYGYTF.

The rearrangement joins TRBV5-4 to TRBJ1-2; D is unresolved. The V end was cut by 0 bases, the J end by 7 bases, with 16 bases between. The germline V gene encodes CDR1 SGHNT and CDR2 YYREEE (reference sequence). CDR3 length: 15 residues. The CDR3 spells CASSLDRITRPGYTF. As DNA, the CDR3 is TGTGCCAGCAGCTTGGACCGGATAACTCGCCCTGGCTACACCTTC. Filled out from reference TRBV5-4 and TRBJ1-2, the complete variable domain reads ETGVTQSPTHLIKTRGQQVTLRCSSQSGHNTVSWYQQALGQGPQFIFQYYREEENGRGNFPPRFSGLQFPNYSSELNVNALELDDSALYLCASSLDRITRPGYTFGSGTRLTVV.

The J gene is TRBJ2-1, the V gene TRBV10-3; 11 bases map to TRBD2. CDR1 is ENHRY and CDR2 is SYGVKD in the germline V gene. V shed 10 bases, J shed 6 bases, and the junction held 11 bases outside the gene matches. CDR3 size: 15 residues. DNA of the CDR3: TGTGCCACAGGAGGGACTAGCGGCCTGACCAATGAGCAGTTCTTC. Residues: CATGGTSGLTNEQFF.

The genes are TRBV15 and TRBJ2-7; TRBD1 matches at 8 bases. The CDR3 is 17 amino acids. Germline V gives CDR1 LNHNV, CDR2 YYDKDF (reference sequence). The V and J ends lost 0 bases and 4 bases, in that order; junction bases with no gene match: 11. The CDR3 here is CATSRDRGTGEVYEQYF. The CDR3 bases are TGTGCCACCAGCAGAGATCGGGGGACAGGAGAGGTTTACGAGCAGTACTTC.

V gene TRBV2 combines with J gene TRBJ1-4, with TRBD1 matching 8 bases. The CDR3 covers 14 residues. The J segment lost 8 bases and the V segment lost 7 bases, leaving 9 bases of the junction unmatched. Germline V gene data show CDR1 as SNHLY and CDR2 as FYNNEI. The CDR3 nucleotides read TGTGCCAGCATGAGGACAGGGTCGGTGGAAAAACTGTTTTTT. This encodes CASMRTGSVEKLFF.

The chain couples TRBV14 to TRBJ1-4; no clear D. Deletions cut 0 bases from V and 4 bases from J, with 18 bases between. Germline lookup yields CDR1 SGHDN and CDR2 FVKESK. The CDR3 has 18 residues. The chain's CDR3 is CASSQDSRSGGYNEKLFF. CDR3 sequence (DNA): TGTGCCAGCAGCCAAGATTCACGGTCCGGAGGCTATAATGAAAAACTGTTTTTT.

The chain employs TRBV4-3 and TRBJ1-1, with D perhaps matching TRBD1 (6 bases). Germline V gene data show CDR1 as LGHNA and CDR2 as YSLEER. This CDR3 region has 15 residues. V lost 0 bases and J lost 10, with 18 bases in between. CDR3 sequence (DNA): TGCGCCAGCAGCCAAGAGCAGGGGTCGGGGACTAGAGCTTTCTTT. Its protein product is CASSQEQGSGTRAFF.

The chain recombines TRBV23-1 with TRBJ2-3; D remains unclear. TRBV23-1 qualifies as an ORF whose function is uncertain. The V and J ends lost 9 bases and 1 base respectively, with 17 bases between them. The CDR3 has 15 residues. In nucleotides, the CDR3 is TGCGCCAGGGCTCGGCGACGGAACGGCACAGATACGCAGTATTTT. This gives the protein CARARRRNGTDTQYF.

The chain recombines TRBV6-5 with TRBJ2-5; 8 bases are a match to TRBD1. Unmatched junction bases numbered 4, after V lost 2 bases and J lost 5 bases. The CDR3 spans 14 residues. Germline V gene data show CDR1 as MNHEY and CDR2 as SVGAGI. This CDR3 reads CASSYTGGWETQYF. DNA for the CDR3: TGTGCCAGCAGTTACACAGGGGGATGGGAGACCCAGTACTTC.

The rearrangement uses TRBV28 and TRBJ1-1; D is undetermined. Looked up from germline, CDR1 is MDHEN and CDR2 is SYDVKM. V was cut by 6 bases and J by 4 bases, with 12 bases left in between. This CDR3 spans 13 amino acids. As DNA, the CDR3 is TGTGCCAGCAGCCGTCAAAGAACCACTGAAGCTTTCTTT. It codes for CASSRQRTTEAFF. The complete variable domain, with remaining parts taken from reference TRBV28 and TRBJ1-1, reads DVKVTQSSRYLVKRTGEKVFLECVQDMDHENMFWYRQDPGLGLRLIYFSYDVKMKEKGDIPEGYSVSREKKERFSLILESASTNQTSMYLCASSRQRTTEAFFGQGTRLTVV.

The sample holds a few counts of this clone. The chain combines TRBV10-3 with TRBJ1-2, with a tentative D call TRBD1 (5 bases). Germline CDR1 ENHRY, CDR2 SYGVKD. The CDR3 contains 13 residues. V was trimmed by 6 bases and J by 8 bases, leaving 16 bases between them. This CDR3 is CAIRDGGQGGYTF. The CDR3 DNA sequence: TGTGCCATCAGGGATGGCGGGCAGGGAGGCTACACCTTC.

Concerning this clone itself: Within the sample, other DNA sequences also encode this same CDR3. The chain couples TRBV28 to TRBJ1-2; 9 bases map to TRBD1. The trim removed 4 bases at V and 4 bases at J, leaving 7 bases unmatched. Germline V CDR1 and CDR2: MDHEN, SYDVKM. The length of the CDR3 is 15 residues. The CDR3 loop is CASSSQGAIGYGYTF. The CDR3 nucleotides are TGTGCCAGCAGTTCACAGGGGGCGATAGGCTATGGCTACACCTTC.